Included here is one T cell receptor (beta chain) sequence, with context. Its specificity is not known. The data derive from a study of CXCR3-negative and CXCR3-positive naive CD8 T cells. UMI-labeled 5' RACE TRB cDNA libraries were prepared from the cells. Reanalyzing the 5' RACE reads, TCRdb keeps one entry per CDR3 protein, without DNA. The listing contains around 63,000 distinct CDR3 sequences. CD45RO-CCR7+CD27+CD95- was the phenotype of naive CD8+ T cells. The CDR3 has 16 amino acids. Germline V lookup: CDR1 SEHNR, CDR2 FQNEAQ (reference sequence). Study conclusions and caveats: Relative to CXCR3-negative naive cells, CXCR3-positive naive cells had more hydrophobic TRB CDR3s. Within a donor, both naive subsets shared TRBV-TRBJ usage, unlike memory cells.

This receptor was obtained from a human donor in good health. Some clones in this sample may be carry-over from other donors' samples. Sequencing was performed on naive CXCR3+ CD8+ T cells from blood. Subset here: CD45RO-CCR7+CD27+CD95- naive CD8+ T cells expressing CXCR3 (TNR3+). The gene calls are TRBV7-9 and TRBJ1-3; TCRdb outputs TRBD1, but without DNA this stays unchecked. The CDR3 loop is CASSARQGVSGNTIYF. The full variable domain, in which reference TRBV7-9 and TRBJ1-3 provide the parts outside the CDR3, is DTGVSQNPRHKITKRGQNVTFRCDPISEHNRLYWYRQTLGQGPEFLTYFQNEAQLEKSRLLSDRFSAERPKGSFSTLEIQRTEQGDSAMYLCASSARQGVSGNTIYFGEGSWLTVV.